The T cell receptor beta chain described here comes from a study of graft-versus-host responses after intestinal transplantation. Whole-study results and caveats: Circulating GvH clone levels at their peak were associated with HvG declines (early post-transplant).

Some clones are missing from TCRdb's copy, which holds only in-frame ones; the method was immunoSEQ multiplex PCR. The profile shows about 110,000 clones, about 91% of them singletons. A word on this clone: Its target is not known.

Here the sequenced sample was unstimulated CD4+ T cells sorted from spleen or lymph node cells, taken before transplant. This TCR came from a human donor who was the organ donor for an intestinal transplant.

The CDR3 DNA reads as TGTGCCAGCAGCCAACCGAGGGGGCGCGGTGAAAAACTGTTTTTT. Its translation: CASSQPRGRGEKLFF. The chain combines TRBV14 with TRBJ1-4, with 7 positions matching TRBD1. The CDR3 contains 15 residues. Germline-derived CDR1 and CDR2 are SGHDN and FVKESK. V was pared by 2 bases and J by 7 bases, with 7 bases of the junction left unmatched.